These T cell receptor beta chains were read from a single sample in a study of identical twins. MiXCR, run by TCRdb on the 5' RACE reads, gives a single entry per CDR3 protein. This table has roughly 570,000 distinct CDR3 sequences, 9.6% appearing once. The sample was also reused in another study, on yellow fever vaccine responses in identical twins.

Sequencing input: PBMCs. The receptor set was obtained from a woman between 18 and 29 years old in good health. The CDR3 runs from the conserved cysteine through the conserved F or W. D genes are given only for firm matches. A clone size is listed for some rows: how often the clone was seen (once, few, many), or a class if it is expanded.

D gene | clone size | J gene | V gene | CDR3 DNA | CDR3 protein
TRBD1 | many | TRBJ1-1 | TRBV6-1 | TGTGCCAGCAGTGTAGGACAGGGGAGCACTGAAGCTTTCTTT | CASSVGQGSTEAFF
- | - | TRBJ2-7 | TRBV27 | TGTGCCAGCACTACGAGGGAAGGGCCTGGCCTTTATGAGCAGTACTTC | CASTTREGPGLYEQYF
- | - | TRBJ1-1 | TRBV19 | TGTGCCAGTAGTATTGGGCAGCTCGGGGGCACTGAAGCTTTCTTT | CASSIGQLGGTEAFF
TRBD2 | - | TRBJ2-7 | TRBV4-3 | TGCGCCAGCAGCCAAGATCTGGGACTAGGACGCCCATCCTACGAGCAGTACTTC | CASSQDLGLGRPSYEQYF
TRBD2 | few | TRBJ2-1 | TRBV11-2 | TGTGCCAGCAGCCAAAGCGAAACCTTAGCGGGAGGGTTTGAGCAGTTCTTC | CASSQSETLAGGFEQFF
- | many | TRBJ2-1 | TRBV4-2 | TGTGCCAGCAGCCAAGTTATCCGGGACCCGGTCAATGAGCAGTTCTTC | CASSQVIRDPVNEQFF
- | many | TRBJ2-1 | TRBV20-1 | TGCAGTGCTCAGCCCGGACAGCGAAAACCAACCTACAATGAGCAGTTCTTC | CSAQPGQRKPTYNEQFF
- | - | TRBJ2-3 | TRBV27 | TGTGCCAGCACCGGGCGAGAATGGAATACGCAGTATTTT | CASTGREWNTQYF
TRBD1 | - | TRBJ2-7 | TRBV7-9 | TGTGCCAGCAGCTTATTGGTTGGTGGACAGGGCATGTTC | CASSLLVGGQGMF
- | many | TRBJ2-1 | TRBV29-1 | TGCAGCGTTCCCACCTACAATGAGCAGTTCTTC | CSVPTYNEQFF
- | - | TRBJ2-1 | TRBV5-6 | TGTGCCAGCGGGGGCGGCCCCTCTTACAATGAGCAGTTCTTC | CASGGGPSYNEQFF
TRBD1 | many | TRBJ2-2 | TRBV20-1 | TGCAGTGCTAGAGATCTGGGGACAGGGGAGAACACCGGGGAGCTGTTTTTT | CSARDLGTGENTGELFF
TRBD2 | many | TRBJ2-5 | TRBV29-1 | TGCAGCGTCCTTAGCGGGAGGAGGGTGGAGACCCAGTACTTC | CSVLSGRRVETQYF
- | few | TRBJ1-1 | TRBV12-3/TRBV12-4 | TGTGCCAGCAGTTCCTGGGGTGGGTCGGAGGGACACACTGAAGCTTTCTTT | CASSSWGGSEGHTEAFF
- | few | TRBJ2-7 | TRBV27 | TGTGCCAGCAGTTTCACCCCAGGGGTCTACGAGCAGTACTTC | CASSFTPGVYEQYF
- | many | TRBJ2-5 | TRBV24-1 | TGTGCCACCAGTGATATTGAGACCCAGTACTTC | CATSDIETQYF
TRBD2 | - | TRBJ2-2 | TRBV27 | TGTGCCAGCAGTTTGGCGGGGGGGCCGGGCGGGGAGCTGTTTTTT | CASSLAGGPGGELFF
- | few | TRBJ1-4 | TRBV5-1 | TGCGCCAGCAGCTTGGACAGCCAGGGAGAAAAACTGTTTTTT | CASSLDSQGEKLFF
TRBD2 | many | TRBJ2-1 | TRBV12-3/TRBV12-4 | TGTGCCAGCAGTTTTGGGCGGCTAGCGGGCCTCAATGAGCAGTTCTTC | CASSFGRLAGLNEQFF
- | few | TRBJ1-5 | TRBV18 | TGTGCCAGCTCACCGAAGACCGGGGCGGATCAGCCCCAGCATTTT | CASSPKTGADQPQHF
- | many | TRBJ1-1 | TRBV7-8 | TGTGCCAGCTTAAAAGGCCGGGAGGCCACTGAAGCTTTCTTT | CASLKGREATEAFF
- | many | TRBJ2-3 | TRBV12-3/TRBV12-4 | TGTGCCAGCAGTCCCTATTTGTGGGGTTACTCAGATACGCAGTATTTT | CASSPYLWGYSDTQYF
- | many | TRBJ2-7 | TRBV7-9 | TGTGCCAGCTCGTCGACACACCACTTTTTCCAGCAGTACTTC | CASSSTHHFFQQYF
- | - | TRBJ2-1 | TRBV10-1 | TGCGCCTCCAGGGGGGGGGGACGGGTAAATGAGCAGTTCTTC | CASRGGGRVNEQFF
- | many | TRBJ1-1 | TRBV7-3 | TGTGCCAGCAGCTTTGAGGTGAACACTGAAGCTTTCTTT | CASSFEVNTEAFF
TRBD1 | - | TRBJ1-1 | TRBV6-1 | TGTGCCAGCAGTGCACAGGGGGTTGGGATGAACACTGAAGCTTTCTTT | CASSAQGVGMNTEAFF